This T cell receptor beta chain came from a study of shared clonotypes between healthy human individuals. Regarding the study as a whole: Sequencing depth was expected to affect clonotype sharing among donors.

With 1 base removed from V and 3 bases from J, the gap between germline ends came to 4 bases. CDR3 length: 12 residues. Germline V CDR1 and CDR2: SEHNR, FQNEAQ (reference sequence). Sorted-subset replicate PCR reactions contained roughly 190 ng DNA, corresponding to approximately 30,000 T cell genomes. Only in-frame clones appear in the TCRdb table, and some are missing; sequencing was by immunoSEQ multiplex PCR. In the table there are millions of clones, approximately 95% of which are singletons. As defined, naive CD8 cells were CD45RO-negative and positively selected for CCR7, with terminally differentiated effector memory CD45RA+ cells excluded. Turning to this clone: Its antigen is not known. Other DNA sequences from this sample encode an identical CDR3 as well.

The V call is TRBV7-9, the J call TRBJ2-7; no firm D call. This TCR was sampled from a man between 18 and 35 years old in good health. Sequencing used naive CD8+ T cells sorted from blood. The CDR3 nucleotides read TGTGCCAGCAGCTTAGTGGGCTACGAGCAGTACTTC. It specifies CASSLVGYEQYF. The entire variable domain, with the rest obtained from reference TRBV7-9 and TRBJ2-7, is as follows: DTGVSQNPRHKITKRGQNVTFRCDPISEHNRLYWYRQTLGQGPEFLTYFQNEAQLEKSRLLSDRFSAERPKGSFSTLEIQRTEQGDSAMYLCASSLVGYEQYFGPGTRLTVT.